These 29 T cell receptor beta chains share one sample of origin, sequenced in a study of beta chain features in type 1 diabetes. Notes on the study in general: Patients with Type 1 diabetes showed moderately but significantly shorter TCRB CDR3s in all four CD4+ subsets.

No antigen has been assigned to these receptors. The whole isolated RNA underwent reverse transcription, so sequencing captured expressed TCRB transcripts. Sequencing used immunoSEQ multiplex PCR; TCRdb keeps in-frame clones, though not all of them. The sample gives 20,000 to 25,000 clones, more than 45% of which show up once; 0.37% is in the top ten. Sequenced material: stem cell memory CD4+ T cells from blood. The receptors originated from a man aged 18 to 30 with type 1 diabetes.

This clone was seen more than once but under ten times. This chain's CDR3 is CASRRQGGWHF. CDR3 in DNA: TGTGCCAGCAGACGACAGGGCGGATGGCATTTT. The chain employs TRBV6-5 and TRBJ1-5, with TRBD1 matching over 7 bases. Germline V gives CDR1 MNHEY, CDR2 SVGAGI. The CDR3 extends over 11 amino acids. The V segment lost 6 bases and the J segment 15 bases; nucleotides outside the gene matches: 8.

This chain uses TRBV28 with TRBJ1-1; D might be TRBD1 (5 bases). Between the trimmed V and J ends, which lost 11 bases and 6 bases, there was a span of 13 bases. Germline V CDR1 and CDR2: MDHEN, SYDVKM. The CDR3 sequence is 11 residues long. The CDR3 sequence is CALKKGAEAFF. Written as DNA, the CDR3 is TGTGCCCTCAAGAAAGGGGCTGAAGCTTTCTTT.

The rearrangement joins TRBV7-2 to TRBJ2-3; D gene uncertain. V gave up 2 bases and J gave up 0 bases, with 3 bases separating them. The germline gives CDR1 SGHTA, CDR2 FQGNSA. The CDR3 totals 13 residues. Written as DNA, the CDR3 is TGTGCCAGCAGCTTACCTAGCACAGATACGCAGTATTTT. Its protein is CASSLPSTDTQYF.

The chain employs TRBV7-2 and TRBJ2-7; TRBD2 matches at 8 bases. The germline CDR1 and CDR2 sequences are SGHTA and FQGNSA. Trimming took 2 bases from V and 3 from J; bases not matched to a gene: 6. The CDR3 length is 15 residues. The CDR3 nucleotides read TGTGCCAGCAGCTTACTAGCGGGTAATTTCTACGAGCAGTACTTC. Protein: CASSLLAGNFYEQYF.

This clone is medium-sized within its sample. The chain uses TRBV7-9 and TRBJ2-5, with D uncertain. The CDR3 consists of 11 residues. Trimming took off 5 bases at V and 2 bases at J, with 3 bases between the two ends. Germline V gene lookup returns CDR1 SEHNR and CDR2 FQNEAQ (reference sequence). The CDR3 nucleotides are TGTGCCAGCAGCCAGCAAGAGACCCAGTACTTC. It yields the protein CASSQQETQYF.

The chain is built from TRBV28 and TRBJ2-2; TRBD1 aligns across 9 bases. The V gene end was trimmed by 4 bases and the J gene end by 3 bases; junction bases not matched to a gene: 3. This CDR3 comprises 15 residues. From germline, CDR1 is MDHEN and CDR2 SYDVKM. CDR3 residues: CASSSGQGDTGELFF. The DNA of the CDR3 is TGTGCCAGCAGTTCGGGACAGGGAGACACCGGGGAGCTGTTTTTT.

V is TRBV7-8 and J is TRBJ2-3, with D perhaps matching TRBD2 (5 bases). Germline lookup yields CDR1 SGHVS and CDR2 FQNEAQ. The CDR3 loop spans 14 amino acids. The V and J ends lost 1 base and 2 bases respectively, with 7 bases between them. The CDR3 sequence: CASSLDGLTDTQYF. In DNA form, the CDR3 reads TGTGCCAGCAGCTTAGACGGACTCACAGATACGCAGTATTTT.

J is TRBJ2-5 and V is TRBV6-5, with 10 bases identical to TRBD1. The germline gives CDR1 MNHEY, CDR2 SVGAGI. The CDR3 extends over 14 amino acids. V shed 6 bases and J 5 bases; nucleotides not matched to a gene: 6. The CDR3 bases are TGTGCCAGCAGGTCGACAGGGGGCGGGGAGACCCAGTACTTC. This translates into CASRSTGGGETQYF.

Only a few counts were recorded for this clone. The CDR3: CASSLDLLGGEKLFF. CDR3 nucleotides: TGTGCCAGCAGCTTGGACCTTCTAGGAGGTGAAAAACTGTTTTTT. This chain connects TRBV5-6 to TRBJ1-4; D ambiguous. With 0 bases removed from V and 7 bases from J, the gap between germline ends came to 13 bases. The CDR3 totals 15 residues. Germline loops: CDR1 SGHDT, CDR2 YYEEEE.

The V call is TRBV28, the J call TRBJ1-1; 9 bases agree with TRBD1. The CDR3 runs to 13 residues. J was trimmed by 4 bases and V by 4 bases; bases with no gene match: 1. Germline assignment: CDR1 MDHEN and CDR2 SYDVKM. The CDR3 is CASSWTGVTEAFF. Here the CDR3 DNA reads TGTGCCAGCAGTTGGACAGGGGTCACTGAAGCTTTCTTT.

V gene TRBV6-6 combines with J gene TRBJ1-2; 7 nucleotides align to TRBD1. V lost 2 bases, J lost 4 bases, and 7 bases stayed unmatched. The CDR3 is 15 residues long. Germline CDR1 and CDR2: MNHNY and SVGAGI (reference sequence). The CDR3 DNA reads as TGTGCCAGCAGTTACGGAACCCGGACAGGCTATGGCTACACCTTC. It encodes CASSYGTRTGYGYTF.

The V gene is TRBV18, the J gene TRBJ2-7; a weak D match, TRBD1 (5 bases). Trimming shortened V by 0 bases and J by 4 bases, and 10 bases separated the two germline ends. Germline CDR1 reads KGHSH; CDR2 reads LQKENI. The CDR3 sequence is 14 residues long. The CDR3 reads CASSPPSDRYEQYF. For the CDR3, the DNA is TGTGCCAGCTCACCACCATCCGACAGATACGAGCAGTACTTC.

The chain carries TRBV6-6 and TRBJ2-6; the match to TRBD1 covers 8 bases. From germline, CDR1 is MNHNY and CDR2 SVGAGI (reference sequence). The J segment lost 4 bases and the V segment lost 5 bases, leaving 4 bases of the junction unmatched. The CDR3 spans 15 residues. The chain's CDR3 is CASSTGGGGANVLTF. The CDR3 bases are TGTGCCAGCAGTACAGGGGGAGGCGGGGCCAACGTCCTGACTTTC.

This clone was counted between two and nine times. The V call is TRBV28, the J call TRBJ2-3; the match to TRBD2 covers 13 bases. CDR1 is MDHEN and CDR2 is SYDVKM in the germline V gene. V dropped 5 bases and J dropped 5; count of bases not matched to a gene: 7. The length of the CDR3 is 16 residues. The CDR3 spells CASSTARLAGGDTQYF. The CDR3 DNA is TGTGCCAGCAGTACGGCTAGACTAGCGGGAGGAGATACGCAGTATTTT.

The chain uses TRBV9 and TRBJ2-5; 9 positions match TRBD1. CDR3 length: 14 amino acids. Germline CDR1 SGDLS, CDR2 YYNGEE. J gave up 7 bases and V 3 bases, and 7 bases lay outside the gene matches. The CDR3, as DNA: TGTGCCAGCAGCGAGAGGGACAGGGAAGGGACCCAGTACTTC. Its translation is CASSERDREGTQYF.

V usage is TRBV15 and J usage is TRBJ2-1, with 7 bases fitting TRBD1. V was pared by 0 bases and J by 2 bases, with 4 bases of the junction left unmatched. The germline gives CDR1 LNHNV, CDR2 YYDKDF (reference sequence). The CDR3 is 16 residues long. The chain's CDR3 is CATSRDPGQAYNEQFF. The CDR3 region has the DNA TGTGCCACCAGCAGAGATCCAGGACAGGCCTACAATGAGCAGTTCTTC.

The chain couples TRBV15 to TRBJ2-7; 8 nucleotides match TRBD1. Germline loops: CDR1 LNHNV, CDR2 YYDKDF (reference sequence). The CDR3 is 13 amino acids. Losses at the gene ends were 5 bases for V and 6 bases for J; bases not matched to a gene: 6. The CDR3 nucleotides read TGTGCCACCAGCCCCCAGGGGGCAGGCGAGCAGTACTTC. Translated: CATSPQGAGEQYF. Full variable domain (remainder filled in from reference TRBV15 and TRBJ2-7): DAMVIQNPRYQVTQFGKPVTLSCSQTLNHNVMYWYQQKSSQAPKLLFHYYDKDFNNEADTPDNFQSRRPNTSFCFLDIRSPGLGDTAMYLCATSPQGAGEQYFGPGTRLTVT.

The V gene is TRBV7-8, the J gene TRBJ2-1; D perhaps matches TRBD1 (6 bases). In germline, CDR1 is SGHVS, CDR2 FQNEAQ. The ends were cut back, 5 bases at V and 7 bases at J, with 18 bases in the middle. The length of the CDR3 is 15 residues. CDR3 residues: CASSRQRLQGNEQFF. CDR3 nucleotides: TGTGCCAGCAGCCGCCAGCGGCTGCAGGGGAATGAGCAGTTCTTC.

This clone came up a few times. The chain combines TRBV27 with TRBJ2-2; 7 positions agree with TRBD1. This CDR3 is 15 amino acids long. Germline lookup yields CDR1 MNHEY and CDR2 SMNVEV (reference sequence). With 8 bases clipped from V and 4 bases from J, the junction kept 10 bases outside the gene matches. Here the CDR3 DNA reads TGTGCCAGCCGAGACAGGGTAGGGGGCACCGGGGAGCTGTTTTTT. It translates to CASRDRVGGTGELFF.

The chain is built from TRBV6-5 and TRBJ2-5, with 7 bases aligning to TRBD1. The junction had 6 bases not matched to a gene; V was cut back by 0 bases and J by 5 bases. CDR1 and CDR2 (germline): MNHEY, SVGAGI. This CDR3 is built from 15 residues. CDR3 sequence reads: CASSYSTGDGETQYF. The CDR3 nucleotides read TGTGCCAGCAGTTACTCTACAGGGGATGGGGAGACCCAGTACTTC.

This chain uses TRBV2 with TRBJ1-4; D may be TRBD1 (5 bases). The V gene's germline CDR1 is SNHLY and CDR2 FYNNEI. This CDR3 contains 15 residues. Trimming pared 7 bases from V and 8 bases from J, leaving 20 bases between. The CDR3 region is CASKLQGTLKEKLFF. The CDR3 nucleotides read TGTGCCAGCAAGTTGCAGGGAACTTTGAAAGAAAAACTGTTTTTT.

The V gene is TRBV4-3, the J gene TRBJ2-5; 7 nucleotides align to TRBD1. Germline V gene sequence: CDR1 LGHNA, CDR2 YSLEER. This CDR3 has 16 residues. The V gene end was trimmed by 2 bases and the J gene end by 1 base; junction bases not matched to a gene: 7. CDR3 sequence (DNA): TGCGCCAGCAGCCAAAGCATCCAGGGGGTCCAAGAGACCCAGTACTTC. Translated: CASSQSIQGVQETQYF.

The rearrangement joins TRBV9 to TRBJ2-2; tentatively, D is TRBD2 (6 bases). CDR3 size: 16 residues. Germline CDR1 is SGDLS and CDR2 is YYNGEE. V gave up 2 bases and J gave up 4 bases, with 15 bases separating them. DNA for the CDR3: TGTGCCAGCAGCGTCAGGGAGGACCGAGTCACCGGGGAGCTGTTTTTT. Residues: CASSVREDRVTGELFF.

The CDR3, as DNA: TGTGCCTGGAGTGTAGTAAAGTGGGAGCGGGGGGTGAACACCGGGGAGCTGTTTTTT. Its protein is CAWSVVKWERGVNTGELFF. This chain joins TRBV30 and TRBJ2-2; 9 bases map to TRBD2. V lost 0 bases to trimming and J lost 1 base; unmatched junction nucleotides: 12. CDR1 is GTSNPN, CDR2 SVGIG, per germline (reference sequence). The CDR3 extends over 19 amino acids.

The gene calls are TRBV29-1 and TRBJ2-5; 8 bases align to TRBD1. The V segment lost 5 bases and the J segment 2 bases; nucleotides outside the gene matches: 7. The V gene's germline CDR1 is SQVTM and CDR2 ANQGSEA. The CDR3 loop spans 14 amino acids. DNA of the CDR3: TGCAGCGTTCCATGGCGACAGGGGCAAGAGACCCAGTACTTC. It is translated as CSVPWRQGQETQYF.

Written as DNA, the CDR3 is TGTGCCAGCAGTGTTGTGGGGCGAGAGACCCAGTACTTC. Translating gives CASSVVGRETQYF. The chain joins TRBV28 to TRBJ2-5; D may be TRBD1 (5 bases). V was shortened by 5 bases and J by 4 bases, with 11 bases between the two germline ends. The CDR3 length is 13 residues. Germline-derived CDR1 and CDR2 are MDHEN and SYDVKM.

There are a few counts of this clone. The chain couples TRBV6-5 to TRBJ1-2, with 8 bases aligning to TRBD1. Germline trimming cut 6 bases from V and 4 bases from J; bases unmatched to any gene: 7. CDR1 MNHEY and CDR2 SVGAGI come from the germline V gene. This CDR3 is built from 14 residues. CDR3 region: CASSQRTGSYGYTF. The CDR3 DNA follows: TGTGCCAGCAGCCAGAGGACAGGGTCCTATGGCTACACCTTC.

This clone was seen just once. The J gene is TRBJ2-3, the V gene TRBV5-4; 9 positions match TRBD2. CDR3 length equals 16 residues. The germline gives CDR1 SGHNT, CDR2 YYREEE (reference sequence). The junction had 9 bases not matched to a gene; V was cut back by 5 bases and J by 2 bases. This CDR3 reads CASRTIAGAPTDTQYF. For the CDR3, the DNA is TGTGCCAGCAGAACAATAGCGGGAGCCCCCACAGATACGCAGTATTTT.

The V and J genes are TRBV7-6 and TRBJ2-5, with 7 bases aligning to TRBD2. CDR1 and CDR2 from the germline V gene are SGHVS and FNYEAQ. The CDR3 extends over 15 amino acids. V lost 1 base to trimming and J lost 1 base; unmatched junction nucleotides: 3. The CDR3 reads CASSLGLAVQETQYF. CDR3 in DNA: TGTGCCAGCAGCTTAGGCCTAGCGGTCCAAGAGACCCAGTACTTC.